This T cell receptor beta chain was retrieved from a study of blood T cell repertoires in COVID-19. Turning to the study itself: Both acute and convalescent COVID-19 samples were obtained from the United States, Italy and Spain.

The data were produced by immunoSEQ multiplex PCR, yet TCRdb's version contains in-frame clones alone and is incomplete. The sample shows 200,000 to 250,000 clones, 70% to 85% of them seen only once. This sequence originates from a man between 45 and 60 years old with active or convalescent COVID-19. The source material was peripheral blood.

The CDR3: CASSFSRGHNEQFF. The CDR3 DNA follows: TGTGCCAGCAGCTTCTCGCGGGGACACAATGAGCAGTTCTTC. This chain links TRBV7-3 with TRBJ2-1; the D gene is possibly TRBD2 (6 bases). V was trimmed by 3 bases and J by 5 bases, leaving 11 bases between them. Germline values: CDR1 SGHTA, CDR2 FQGTGA. The CDR3 sequence is 14 residues long.